The sequence of this T cell receptor (beta chain) was determined in a study of blood T cell repertoires in COVID-19. As for the study in general: COVID-19 samples from acute and convalescent phases originated in the United States, Italy and Spain. The analysed material was cDNA or gDNA that came from T cells, B-cell-depleted T cells, or PBMCs.

Authors' methods: Amplification of reference gene primers was used by the study to estimate nucleated cell counts. The data were produced by immunoSEQ multiplex PCR, yet TCRdb's version contains in-frame clones alone and is incomplete. The DNA was the basis for D and trimming; V, J and clone size are from that table. The data contain about 210,000 clones, around four fifths of them seen just once; the ten biggest clones take up approximately 0.9%. CDR1 is MNHEY and CDR2 is SVGAGI in the germline V gene. This CDR3 region has 15 residues. Trimming took 2 bases from V and 7 from J; bases not matched to a gene: 7. Seattle cases were enrolled at active infection and followed longitudinally.

Input material: peripheral blood. The chain links TRBV6-5 to TRBJ2-2, with 7 bases identical to TRBD1. This receptor was taken from a man in his sixties with COVID-19, enrolled during active disease. CDR3 sequence reads: CASSYGTALGGELFF. In DNA form, the CDR3 reads TGTGCCAGCAGTTACGGGACAGCCCTCGGCGGGGAGCTGTTTTTT.